This TCR beta chain was sequenced during a study of OX40 agonist ivuxolimab in advanced cancers. Per the germline V gene, CDR1 is MNHNS and CDR2 is SASEGT. Deletions cut 0 bases from V and 6 bases from J, with 14 bases between. The CDR3 covers 15 residues. Sequencing was performed with immunoSEQ multiplex PCR; in TCRdb, only in-frame clones are kept and a portion is missing. The table has some 61,000 clones, 75% to 90% seen once; the top ten hold roughly 5.9%. This TCR was recovered from an adult with an advanced solid tumor such as melanoma, head and neck, liver or kidney cancer. The rearrangement links TRBV6-1 to TRBJ1-2; no reliable D call. This specimen consisted of CD4+ or CD8+ T cells sorted from blood, obtained in a trial of the OX40 agonist ivuxolimab. The chain's CDR3 is CASSEATRSRNGYTF. CDR3 nucleotides: TGTGCCAGCAGTGAAGCGACGAGGAGTAGAAATGGCTACACCTTC.